Listed here is a single T cell receptor (beta chain). As yet, its antigen is unknown. This sample was included in a study of graft-versus-host responses after intestinal transplantation. Study overall: All recipients got anti-thymocyte globulin induction, then tacrolimus and steroids for approximately 3 years.

The V gene's germline CDR1 is WSHSY and CDR2 SAAADI. Trimming removed 6 bases from V and 7 bases from J, with 12 bases in between. The CDR3 sequence is 12 residues long. TCRdb's copy holds only in-frame clones and misses some; the assay was immunoSEQ multiplex PCR. The profile covers 90,000 to 120,000 clones, with roughly 89% appearing a single time and over 0.55% taken by the ten largest. Sequences were derived from unstimulated CD4+ T cells sorted from spleen or lymph node cells, sampled before transplant. The chain recombines TRBV10-2 with TRBJ1-2, with D uncertain. The source of this sequence is a human donor who was the organ donor for an intestinal transplant. The CDR3 DNA sequence: TGCGCCAGCAGGGAGGCTGACTGTGGCTACACCTTC. The encoded protein is CASREADCGYTF.